The 13 T cell receptor beta chains presented below share a single source sample, sequenced in a study of blood T cell repertoires in COVID-19. Here immunoSEQ multiplex PCR was the method, and the copy in TCRdb shows in-frame clones only, minus some. The data hold over 200,000 clones, with over 75% observed a single time. What was sequenced was PBMCs or T cells enriched from blood (not recorded which). These receptor sequences come from a man younger than 35 who had recovered from COVID-19.

This chain connects TRBV3-1 (or the pseudogene TRBV3-2) to TRBJ2-5; no reliable D call. Germline lookup yields CDR1 LGHDT and CDR2 YNNKEL (reference sequence). The CDR3 totals 13 residues. Trimming took 3 bases from V and 4 from J, leaving 9 bases between them. DNA for the CDR3: TGTGCCAGCAGCCACCCTCTAGGAGAGACCCAGTACTTC. It is translated as CASSHPLGETQYF.

This chain connects TRBV7-9 to TRBJ2-2, with a tentative D call TRBD1 (6 bases). This CDR3 comprises 18 residues. Germline V gives CDR1 SEHNR, CDR2 FQNEAQ (reference sequence). V lost 4 bases, J lost 4 bases, and 22 bases lay in between. The CDR3 sequence: CASSSPPTGHGVTGELFF. The CDR3 DNA sequence: TGTGCCAGCAGCTCCCCCCCAACAGGGCATGGTGTCACCGGGGAGCTGTTTTTT.

The chain recombines TRBV5-4 with TRBJ1-1; D gene ambiguous. CDR3 length: 13 amino acids. From germline, CDR1 is SGHNT and CDR2 YYREEE (reference sequence). Trimming shortened V by 1 base and J by 1 base, and 5 bases separated the two germline ends. The CDR3 protein is CASSLRGNTEAFF. In DNA form, the CDR3 reads TGTGCCAGCAGCTTGCGAGGGAACACTGAAGCTTTCTTT.

This clone was counted once. The chain combines TRBV11-2 with TRBJ1-2; D remains unclear. The CDR3 is 14 residues long. Trimming took off 2 bases at V and 4 bases at J, with 11 bases between the two ends. CDR1 and CDR2 from the germline V gene are SGHAT and FQNNGV. DNA of the CDR3: TGTGCCAGCAGCTTAATAGCGGTCGGCTATGGCTACACCTTC. Translation gives CASSLIAVGYGYTF.

J is TRBJ1-2 and V is TRBV4-1, with TRBD1 matching over 7 bases. V shed 0 bases, J shed 2 bases, and the junction held 9 bases outside the gene matches. CDR1 and CDR2 from the germline V gene are MGHRA and YSYEKL. The CDR3 runs 17 residues. The CDR3 nucleotides read TGCGCCAGCAGCCAAGATTTGGTGACAGGGACGAACTATGGCTACACCTTC. Translation: CASSQDLVTGTNYGYTF.

The CDR3 region has the DNA TGTGCCAGCAGCTGGGACAGGTGGAACACTGAAGCTTTCTTT. It translates to CASSWDRWNTEAFF. This chain links TRBV5-8 with TRBJ1-1, with 8 nucleotides matching TRBD1. V gave up 3 bases and J gave up 1 base; unmatched junction bases: 2. Germline V gives CDR1 SGHTS, CDR2 YDEGEE. CDR3 size: 14 residues.

The chain recombines TRBV5-1 with TRBJ2-3; 12 bases map to TRBD1. The CDR3 extends over 16 amino acids. After removal of 4 bases from V and 1 base from J, the junction contained 4 bases not matched to a gene. From germline, CDR1 is SGHRS and CDR2 YFSETQ. CDR3 nucleotides: TGCGCCAGCAGCCAAGGGACAGGGGGCCGCACAGATACGCAGTATTTT. Its protein product is CASSQGTGGRTDTQYF.

The rearrangement joins TRBV20-1 to TRBJ2-1; D is uncertain. Germline CDR1 reads DFQATT; CDR2 reads SNEGSKA (reference sequence). The CDR3 is made up of 10 amino acids. V lost 5 bases, J lost 10 bases, and 9 bases lay in between. CDR3 bases: TGCAGTGCTGAGGAAGCGGAGCAGTTCTTC. Protein sequence: CSAEEAEQFF.

This chain connects TRBV3-1 (or the pseudogene TRBV3-2) to TRBJ2-7; TRBD2 might be the D (6 bases). CDR1 is LGHDT and CDR2 is YNNKEL in the germline V gene (reference sequence). CDR3 length equals 15 residues. V lost 1 base to trimming and J lost 2 bases, with 12 bases between them. Here the CDR3 reads CASSQVLAPPYEQYF. CDR3 DNA: TGTGCCAGCAGCCAAGTCCTAGCGCCGCCCTACGAGCAGTACTTC.

This clone was seen only a few times. The V and J genes are TRBV9 and TRBJ2-1, with 10 bases matching TRBD2. Germline values: CDR1 SGDLS, CDR2 YYNGEE. The CDR3 is 16 amino acids. Germline trimming cut 3 bases from V and 3 bases from J; bases unmatched to any gene: 6. This CDR3 reads CASSALGLADYNEQFF. The CDR3 DNA sequence: TGTGCCAGCAGCGCCCTCGGACTAGCGGACTACAATGAGCAGTTCTTC.

The chain's CDR3 is CASSQRQGLTYEQYF. In nucleotides, the CDR3 is TGCGCCAGCAGCCAAAGACAGGGACTCACCTACGAGCAGTACTTC. The chain links TRBV4-1 to TRBJ2-7; the D gene is possibly TRBD1 (7 bases). Germline lookup yields CDR1 MGHRA and CDR2 YSYEKL. The CDR3 loop spans 15 amino acids. V was trimmed by 2 bases and J by 2 bases, leaving 13 bases between them.

Only one count was recorded for this clone. The J gene is TRBJ2-3, the V gene TRBV6-4, with 10 positions matching TRBD2. The J segment lost 2 bases and the V segment lost 2 bases, leaving 4 bases of the junction unmatched. The CDR3 spans 16 residues. CDR1 is MRHNA and CDR2 is SNTAGT in the germline V gene. The CDR3 sequence: CASSDQAGGSTDTQYF. For the CDR3, the DNA is TGTGCCAGCAGTGACCAAGCGGGGGGGTCCACAGATACGCAGTATTTT.

This clone was recorded at least ten times. The chain joins TRBV27 to TRBJ1-6, with 7 bases fitting TRBD1. Germline trimming cut 0 bases from V and 12 bases from J; bases unmatched to any gene: 11. Germline V gene lookup returns CDR1 MNHEY and CDR2 SMNVEV (reference sequence). The CDR3 spans 16 residues. CDR3 region: CASSLSVGGGFLPLHF. The CDR3 DNA follows: TGTGCCAGCAGTTTATCTGTAGGGGGCGGGTTTTTACCCCTCCACTTT.